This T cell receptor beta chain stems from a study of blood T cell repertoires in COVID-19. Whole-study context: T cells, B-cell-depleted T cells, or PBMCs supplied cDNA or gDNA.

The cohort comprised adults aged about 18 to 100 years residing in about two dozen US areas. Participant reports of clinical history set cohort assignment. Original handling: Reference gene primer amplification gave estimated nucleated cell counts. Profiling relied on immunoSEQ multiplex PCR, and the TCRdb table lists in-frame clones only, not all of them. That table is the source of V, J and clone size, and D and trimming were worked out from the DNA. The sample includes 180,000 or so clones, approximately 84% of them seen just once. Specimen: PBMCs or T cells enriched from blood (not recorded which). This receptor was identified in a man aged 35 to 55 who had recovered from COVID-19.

Here the CDR3 DNA reads TGTGCCTGGGCGACGGACAGGATCAATCAGCCCCAGCATTTT. This gives the protein CAWATDRINQPQHF. The chain links TRBV30 to TRBJ1-5; 7 bases align to TRBD1. Germline CDR1 and CDR2: GTSNPN and SVGIG (reference sequence). There are 14 residues in the CDR3. After removal of 5 bases from V and 3 bases from J, the junction contained 7 bases not matched to a gene.